A selection of T cell receptor beta chains follows, all from one sample in a study of T cell changes during pregnancy in multiple sclerosis. This table comes from immunoSEQ multiplex PCR, and its TCRdb copy is limited to in-frame clones, with some not included. The table includes approximately 130,000 clones, around 95% detected once. The sequenced sample was peripheral blood, obtained after pregnancy. The source is a female donor with multiple sclerosis, enrolled in a pregnancy study. Each CDR3 is given with its conserved first and last residue. The order of the fields is D gene, clone size, V gene, CDR3 length, J gene, CDR3 DNA, CDR3 protein. A D gene is named only where the DNA matches it firmly. Only part of the rows carry a size: once, few, many, or a class if the clone is expanded.

>TRBD1|.|TRBV28|15|TRBJ2-4
TGTGCCAGCAGCCCAAGGGGGCTCGGCAAAAACATTCAGTACTTC
CASSPRGLGKNIQYF
>TRBD2|.|TRBV10-1|15|TRBJ2-1
TGCGCCAGCAGTGACCGGGAGGGTGTGTACAATGAGCAGTTCTTC
CASSDREGVYNEQFF
>TRBD1|.|TRBV19|20|TRBJ2-1
TGTGCCAGTAGTTCAGCCGGGACAGGGGTCCGTGCCAGCTCCTACAATGAGCAGTTCTTC
CASSSAGTGVRASSYNEQFF
>TRBD1|few|TRBV6-1|13|TRBJ1-5
TGTGCCAGCGAGGGACAGGGATATCAGCCCCAGCATTTT
CASEGQGYQPQHF
>TRBD2|.|TRBV6-6|15|TRBJ2-5
TGTGCCACCGGGACTAGCGGGAGGGACCGGGAGACCCAGTACTTC
CATGTSGRDRETQYF
>TRBD2|.|TRBV5-6|17|TRBJ2-1
TGTGCCAGCAGCTTGGCGGCTAGCGGGAGCTCCTACAATGAGCAGTTCTTC
CASSLAASGSSYNEQFF
>.|.|TRBV2|17|TRBJ2-7
TGTGCCAGCAGTGGACAGGTAGGGTCAATCCTACGAGTGGAAGGTTACTTC
CASSGQVGSILRVEGYF
>.|once|TRBV6-5|15|TRBJ2-5
TGTGCCAGCAGTTACTTTTCCAGGAGAGGGGAGACCCAGTACTTC
CASSYFSRRGETQYF
>TRBD2|once|TRBV6-1|15|TRBJ2-7
TGTGCCAGCATGGGGGCGGGGGGGCTTTCCTACGAGCAGTACTTC
CASMGAGGLSYEQYF
>.|.|TRBV6-5|13|TRBJ1-5
TGTGCCAGCCCCAAGGCGGGGAAGCAGCCCCAGCATTTT
CASPKAGKQPQHF
>TRBD1|.|TRBV7-2|14|TRBJ1-2
TGTGCCAGCAGCACCCGGACAGGGTGGGATGGCTACACCTTC
CASSTRTGWDGYTF
>.|.|TRBV5-1|16|TRBJ2-1
TGCGCCAGCAGCTTGGTGGCGGGCAGCTCCTACAATGAGCAGTTCTTC
CASSLVAGSSYNEQFF
>.|.|TRBV7-9|11|TRBJ1-1
TGTGCCAGCAGCTCAGGGTTGGGAGCTTTCTTT
CASSSGLGAFF
>.|.|TRBV4-3|15|TRBJ1-2
TGCGCCAGCAGCCAAGCCCTAATTTTGGGGGGAGGCTACACCTTC
CASSQALILGGGYTF
>TRBD2|.|TRBV27|13|TRBJ2-1
TGTGCCACCTGGACTAGCGGGATCCCCGAGCAGTTCTTC
CATWTSGIPEQFF
>TRBD2|.|TRBV7-9|13|TRBJ2-5
TGTGCCAGCGGGAGGGCCGGGGCGGAGACCCAGTACTTC
CASGRAGAETQYF
>.|.|TRBV7-9|15|TRBJ1-3
TGTGCCAGCAGCCCGCAGGGCTTCTCTGGAAACACCATATATTTT
CASSPQGFSGNTIYF
>.|.|TRBV2|14|TRBJ1-5
TGTGCCAGCAGGGCCCGGACTGACAATCAGCCCCAGCATTTT
CASRARTDNQPQHF
>.|.|TRBV5-6|13|TRBJ2-7
TGTGCCAGCAGCTTTGGGACAATCTACGAGCAGTACTTC
CASSFGTIYEQYF
>TRBD2|.|TRBV9|17|TRBJ2-2
TGTGCCAGCAGCCCCCTAGCGGGAGGGCCCGACACCGGGGAGCTGTTTTTT
CASSPLAGGPDTGELFF
>TRBD2|.|TRBV29-1|15|TRBJ2-2
TGCAGCGCTTCAAATAGCGGGAGGAACACCGGGGAGCTGTTTTTT
CSASNSGRNTGELFF
>TRBD1|.|TRBV29-1|13|TRBJ2-2
TGCAGCGTTGTAACAGGGGTCACCGGGGAGCTGTTTTTT
CSVVTGVTGELFF
>.|.|TRBV28|14|TRBJ1-1
TGTGCCAGCAGTTTCCCTGGGACTAGGACTGAAGCTTTCTTT
CASSFPGTRTEAFF
>.|.|TRBV27|13|TRBJ1-2
TGTGCCAGCAGTTCCCCGGGGAACTATGGCTACACCTTC
CASSSPGNYGYTF
>.|.|TRBV5-6|12|TRBJ1-1
TGTGCCAGCAGCTTTTCAGACACTGAAGCTTTCTTT
CASSFSDTEAFF
>.|.|TRBV7-6|16|TRBJ2-1
TGTGCCAGCAGCACGCGCCTAGGAGATCCCGGGAATGAGCAGTTCTTC
CASSTRLGDPGNEQFF
>.|.|TRBV28|12|TRBJ1-1
TGTGCCAGCTCCGGGGGACCGAGTGAAGCTTTCTTT
CASSGGPSEAFF
>.|.|TRBV4-1|15|TRBJ2-1
TGCGCCAGCAGCCAAGAAACGACAGCATACAATGAGCAGTTCTTC
CASSQETTAYNEQFF
>TRBD1|.|TRBV30|14|TRBJ1-2
TGTGCCTGGAGTGTAGGACAGGATTGGAGTGGCTACACCTTC
CAWSVGQDWSGYTF
>.|.|TRBV28|11|TRBJ1-1
TGTGCCAGCAGTTTACTCACTGAAGCTTTCTTT
CASSLLTEAFF
>TRBD2|few|TRBV30|15|TRBJ2-2
TGTGCCTGGAGTGTAGGAGGGAGGGCCACCGGGGAGCTGTTTTTT
CAWSVGGRATGELFF
>.|.|TRBV29-1|12|TRBJ2-7
TGCAGCGTTGTAGCCCCGCCGTACGAGCAGTACTTC
CSVVAPPYEQYF
>.|.|TRBV19|11|TRBJ2-1
TGTGCCAGTAGGGAGTACAATGAGCAGTTCTTC
CASREYNEQFF
>TRBD2|.|TRBV28|16|TRBJ2-7
TGTGCCAGCAGTTTCCCAATTCGGACTAGCGGAGGCGAGCAGTACTTC
CASSFPIRTSGGEQYF
>.|.|TRBV10-3|13|TRBJ2-5
TGTGCCATCAAGGGGGTCGTTTCAGAGACCCAGTACTTC
CAIKGVVSETQYF
>.|once|TRBV6-5|15|TRBJ1-1
TGTGCCAGCAGCCCCCCGGGAAAGCAGAACACTGAAGCTTTCTTT
CASSPPGKQNTEAFF
>TRBD1|.|TRBV7-2|13|TRBJ2-7
TGTGCCAGCAACTACAGGGGTTCCAACGAGCAGTACTTC
CASNYRGSNEQYF
>TRBD1|.|TRBV28|14|TRBJ2-7
TGTGCCAGCAGTCATACAACGACAGGGCTCGAGCAGTACTTC
CASSHTTTGLEQYF
>TRBD2|.|TRBV5-1|15|TRBJ2-3
TGCGCCAGCAGATCTCGACTAGCGGGAGGTGGTACGCAGTATTTT
CASRSRLAGGGTQYF